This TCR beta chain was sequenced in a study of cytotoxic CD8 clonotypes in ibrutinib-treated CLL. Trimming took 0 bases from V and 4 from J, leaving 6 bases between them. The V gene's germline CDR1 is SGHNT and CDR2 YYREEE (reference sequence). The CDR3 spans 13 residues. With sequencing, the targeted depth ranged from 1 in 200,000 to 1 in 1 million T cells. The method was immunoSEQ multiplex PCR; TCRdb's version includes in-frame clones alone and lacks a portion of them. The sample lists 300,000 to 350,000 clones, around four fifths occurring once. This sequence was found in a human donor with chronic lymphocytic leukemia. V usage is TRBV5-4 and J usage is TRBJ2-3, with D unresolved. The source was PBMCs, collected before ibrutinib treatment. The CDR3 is CASSLVVPDTQYF. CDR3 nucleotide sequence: TGTGCCAGCAGCTTGGTAGTACCAGATACGCAGTATTTT.